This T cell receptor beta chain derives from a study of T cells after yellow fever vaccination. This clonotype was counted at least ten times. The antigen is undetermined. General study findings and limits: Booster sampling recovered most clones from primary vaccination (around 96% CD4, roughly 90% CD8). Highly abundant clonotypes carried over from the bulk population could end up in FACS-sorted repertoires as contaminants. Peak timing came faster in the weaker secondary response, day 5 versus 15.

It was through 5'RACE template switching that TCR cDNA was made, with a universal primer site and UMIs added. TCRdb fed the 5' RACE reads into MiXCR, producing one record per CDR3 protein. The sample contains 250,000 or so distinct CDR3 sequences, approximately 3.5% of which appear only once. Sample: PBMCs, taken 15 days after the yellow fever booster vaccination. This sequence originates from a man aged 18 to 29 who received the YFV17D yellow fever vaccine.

This CDR3 is CASSPARGGATGELFF. CDR3 DNA: TGTGCCAGCAGCCCAGCGAGGGGGGGGGCCACCGGGGAGCTGTTTTTT. The gene calls are TRBV3-1 and TRBJ2-2, with D perhaps TRBD2 (7 bases). CDR3 length: 16 amino acids. Per germline, CDR1 LGHDT and CDR2 YNNKEL (reference sequence). Trimming took off 4 bases at V and 4 bases at J, with 16 bases between the two ends.